This T cell receptor beta chain appears in the sequencing data of a study of cytomegalovirus exposure and HLA in healthy donors (dated by TCRdb to about 2017). Regarding the research as a whole: According to an earlier analysis of several hundred of the donors, 150 million to 200 million T cells yielded 95 million to 140 million unique TCR beta sequences and more than 250 Gb of sequence data. An early release covering roughly 640 HLA-typed donors comprised about 300 gigabases of sequencing data and approximately 80 million unique TCR sequences. The genetic ancestry cluster associated with self-reported Caucasian donors included around 76% of the 300 to 400 genotyped donors. The study aimed to test whether signatures of past pathogen exposure could be identified by cataloging public T cell receptors. Using immunosequencing, the study profiled T cell repertoires from around 680 subjects and related those repertoires to cytomegalovirus serostatus. Along with the approximately 700-subject first cohort, a separate validation cohort of roughly 110 different subjects was used. The study combined high-throughput TCR immunosequencing, statistical association of individual TCRs with disease status, and machine learning to predict cytomegalovirus infection status. To study patterns of TCR occurrence, a later analysis re-analyzed previously published TCR beta repertoires from several hundred donors and added high-resolution HLA genotyping. In the later analysis, no new phenotypic data were used to find candidate immune exposures; instead, reliance was placed on TCR beta sequences and their occurrence across donors. To decide whether each TCR beta V gene segment behaved as functional or pseudogenic, an earlier analysis of over 500 of the donors relied on high-throughput TCR beta sequencing. Donor age, sex, ethnicity and CMV serostatus were compiled together with the repertoire data. Genome-wide SNP genotypes for about 55% of the 666 donors were used in a later genetic analysis, which treated that subset as a discovery cohort. Every discovery cohort repertoire had been produced on one sequencing platform. HLA typing covered class I and class II loci at four-digit resolution. The number of typed donors differed by locus: roughly 629-640 for A, B, C, DRB1 and DQB1; approximately 520 for DQA1; around 580 for DPA1; and around 490 for DPB1. Because of strong linkage in the cohort, roughly five DR-DQ haplotypes were treated as single units for association and clustering. Among about 370 genotyped donors of the cohort, an average of roughly 230,000 unique TCR beta nucleotide sequences was sequenced per donor, of which about 18% were non-productive.

The cohort consisted of 600 to 700 healthy bone marrow donors. Cohort members were all nominally healthy when sampled, although unrecorded immune exposures were likely present. The donor was CMV seropositive and was included in the group of some 290 seropositive cohort members. A peripheral blood sample was collected from each donor, and TCR beta sequencing was performed on peripheral blood mononuclear cells. The Qiagen DNeasy Blood Extraction Kit was used to extract genomic DNA from the blood cell samples. Paper-wide results and their limitations: In a later analysis, HLA-associated TCR beta chains were found to be more clonally expanded and to have lower generation probabilities than equally common non-associated chains. A few of the identified cytomegalovirus-associated TCR beta chains were confirmed in vitro to be specific for cytomegalovirus antigens. Because counts were too low, some 17 rarely observed V segments, including chromosome 9 orphons, were excluded from the earlier analysis of about 500 of the donors. The classifier was reported to diagnose cytomegalovirus status with high specificity and sensitivity in both the original and validation cohorts. Correlated functional status among segregating V segments might be attributable to linkage disequilibrium, but an unknown experimental factor could not be ruled out. The only immune exposure information available for the cohort was CMV serostatus. Assigning TCR associations to individual alleles was difficult when HLA alleles, especially DR and DQ, strongly co-occurred. A later genetic analysis reported fewer N-insertions in productive TCRs among donors in an Asian-associated ancestry cluster than the roughly 620-donor mean. Because HLA typing was unavailable for some donors at each locus, only the typed subset was used in association tests. Some IMGT-functional V segments, including TRBV6-2 and TRBV6-3, could not be distinguished by the 87-base-pair reads and were therefore excluded. According to a later analysis, TCR association rates differed among HLA loci, with DRB1 alleles showing the most associated TCRs and HLA-C alleles showing the fewest. The authors suggested that the approach could potentially be extended to other disease states and immunological phenotypes. Across donors, most TCR sequences were observed very rarely, whereas some public TCRs were present in many individuals. According to a later analysis, parvovirus B19, influenza, CMV and Epstein-Barr virus appeared linked to several top co-occurrence clusters. A further reported finding was that TCR beta sequences accurately predicted the HLA-A and HLA-B alleles for most subjects in the first cohort. This cohort had only TCR beta chains sequenced, and the lack of alpha or paired-chain data limited which features could be detected. A later analysis associated 16,951 TCR beta sequences with specific HLA alleles at a false discovery rate of 0.05. A later genetic analysis associated a missense DCLRE1C variant with V-gene and J-gene trimming of TCR beta chains, and an independent cohort replicated the association. A group of highly shared sequence variants was considered likely to be a technical artifact of the sequencing pipeline. In a later analysis, most CMV-associated TCR beta chains were found to appear HLA-restricted, with HLA associations seemingly driven largely by CMV exposure. In an earlier analysis of 587 of the donors, most TCR beta V segments were observed in productive rearrangements about 87% or about 30% of the time, broadly matching IMGT annotations. Sequencing depth was assumed to be roughly uniform across donors in the presence/absence analyses, though that assumption may not hold. In the study, around 150 TCR beta chains were listed as associated with cytomegalovirus.

A remark on this clone: No antigen is known for it. No clone much larger than this one lies a single base away; base qualities are absent.

The method was the immunoSEQ multiplex PCR assay. A mixture of 60 forward primers for TCR Vbeta segments and 13 reverse primers for TCR Jbeta segments was used in the multiplex PCR. A multiplex PCR assay on genomic DNA amplified the CDR3 region of rearranged TCR beta genes. The Illumina HiSeq System was used to sequence the amplified TCR beta libraries as 87-base-pair reads. In the authors' own workflow: A later analysis tallied roughly 78 million unique TCR beta chains across the 640 or so repertoires, and some 10 million of those chains were shared by two or more donors. Raw reads were error-corrected and collapsed into unique sequences with a nearest-neighbor algorithm that merged closely related sequences to remove PCR and sequencing errors. Alignment of CDR3 sequences to IMGT reference sequences was used to assign V, D and J gene segments. For a sequence to be retained, a match of at least six nucleotides was required to both a V gene segment and a J gene segment. Rearrangements were called productive when the CDR3 lacked stop codons and stayed in frame with V and J; all others were non-productive. Following IMGT convention, CDR3 was defined as the stretch from the second conserved V-encoded cysteine to the conserved J-encoded phenylalanine. The earlier analysis of about 620 of the donors excluded sequences that lacked an unambiguous match to a single V gene segment. An earlier analysis of about 590 of the donors classified V segments as functional when productive rearrangements were above 56.7% and as segregating when the standard deviation between donors was above 5%. A statistical classification framework was built for diagnosing cytomegalovirus status from the catalog of TCR beta chain sequences. A later analysis assigned V and J genes by comparing TCR nucleotide sequences with IMGT/GENE-DB human TR gene sequences. A later analysis assigned CDR3 sequences and most-parsimonious VDJ recombination scenarios with the TCRdist pipeline. A later analysis defined each TCR beta chain by its CDR3 amino acid sequence plus V-gene family, and excluded reads lacking a unique V-gene family. In a later analysis, 450 to 600 highly shared, low-generation-probability nucleotide sequences were removed to address suspected cross-contamination and a sequencing artifact. A later analysis calculated a clonal expansion index for each public chain from normalized within-repertoire ranks of inferred template counts. In a later analysis, generation probabilities were computed using a VDJ recombination model fitted to out-of-frame rearrangements, and the results were checked against IGoR. In a later analysis, TCR-TCR, TCR-HLA and TCR-CMV co-occurrence was scored with hypergeometric tests, and a repertoire-size bias correction was applied to TCR pairs. A later analysis estimated false discovery rates by permuting HLA or CMV assignments 20 times. A later analysis grouped co-occurring TCRs with DBSCAN, adding TCRdist sequence similarity when clustering within HLA-allele-positive subsets. For co-occurrence clustering, repertoires with fewer than 30,000 or more than 120,000 public chains were excluded, along with about five repertoires with anomalous nucleotide sharing. TCRdb limited this immuneACCESS table to in-frame rearrangements with V and J called. A share of clones is missing; checked studies link under half to unresolved V genes, and the rest is unexplained. V and J calls and clone size are as listed in that table; D and trimming were resolved from the DNA. In this sample the table shows some 200,000 clones, around 78% of which occur a single time. The leading ten clones occupy 2% to 2.5% of the sample.

From the cysteine through the phenylalanine, the CDR3 covers 11 amino acids. Only the CDR3 portion is preserved as DNA: 33 bases, with reading frame beginning at the first base. CDR1 and CDR2 are drawn from the germline V gene (reference sequence): GTSNPN, SVGIG. V sheds 7 bases and J sheds 8 bases, leaving 12 bases between their ends. The receptor was derived from a woman younger than 45 in good health and CMV-seropositive. The sequenced sample was PBMCs. The V and J genes are TRBV30 and TRBJ1-3; the D gene is possibly TRBD1, with 6 bases matching. CDR3 loop: CALQQGYTIYF. The bases are TGTGCCTTACAACAGGGCTACACCATATATTTT.